These 16 T cell receptor beta chains originate from one sample sequenced in a study of esophageal squamous cell carcinoma under preoperative chemotherapy. TCRdb called the PCR reads again in MiXCR, with one record for every CDR3 protein. The sample has about 15,000 distinct CDR3 sequences; around three fifths are singletons. Time point given: before preoperative PTX-NDP chemotherapy. Sample acquisition took place from a patient given preoperative chemotherapy. The receptors here all came from a human donor with esophageal squamous cell carcinoma. The donor label of this sample is uncertain.

This clonotype was found many times. The rearrangement joins TRBV6-1 to TRBJ1-1; D is possibly TRBD1 (6 bases). Trimming removed 2 bases from V and 5 bases from J, with 15 bases in between. Per germline, CDR1 MNHNS and CDR2 SASEGT. The CDR3 is made up of 15 amino acids. CDR3 sequence reads: CASSESGGAGTEAFF. The CDR3 DNA reads as TGTGCCAGCAGTGAATCCGGGGGGGCGGGGACTGAAGCTTTCTTT.

The chain joins TRBV6-1 to TRBJ2-5; D tentatively reads TRBD1 or TRBD2 (6 bases each). The CDR3 sequence is 16 residues long. Trimming stripped 6 bases from V and 4 bases from J, with 21 bases between. The germline gives CDR1 MNHNS, CDR2 SASEGT. The chain's CDR3 is CASRGSGAGGPETQYF. CDR3 nucleotide sequence: TGTGCCAGCAGGGGCTCTGGGGCCGGGGGCCCAGAGACCCAGTACTTC.

The rearrangement links TRBV6-1 to TRBJ2-4, with D perhaps matching TRBD2 (7 bases). Germline values: CDR1 MNHNS, CDR2 SASEGT. CDR3 size: 16 residues. V was pared by 4 bases and J by 13 bases, with 26 bases between. CDR3 sequence reads: CASSGKGGDAKNTQYF. Written as DNA, the CDR3 is TGTGCCAGCAGTGGCAAGGGGGGGGACGCCAAAAATACGCAGTACTTC.

This clonotype was seen ten or more times. The genes are TRBV7-8 and TRBJ2-1; 10 nucleotides line up with TRBD2. Gene TRBJ2-7 matches the end of the DNA better, so the J call may be wrong. In germline, CDR1 is SGHVS, CDR2 FQNEAQ. CDR3 length: 15 amino acids. The CDR3 region is CASSSVLAGLNEQYF. CDR3 bases: TGTGCCAGCAGCTCTGTACTAGCGGGGCTCAATGAGCAGTACTTC.

The chain recombines TRBV10-3 with TRBJ2-4, with 8 bases aligning to TRBD2. With the DNA end fitting TRBJ2-5 better, the J assignment may be wrong. Germline CDR1 ENHRY, CDR2 SYGVKD. The CDR3 is made up of 13 amino acids. The CDR3: CGSGGRGKETQYF. The DNA for the CDR3 is TGTGGGAGCGGGGGCCGCGGAAAAGAGACCCAGTACTTC.

With respect to this clonotype: The junction and the germline gene differ at one end; a read error may be behind it. The V and J genes are TRBV10-3 and TRBJ2-3, with unresolved D. This CDR3 contains 13 residues. CDR1 is ENHRY, CDR2 SYGVKD, per germline. CDR3 sequence (DNA): TGTGCCATCAGGGCCGTGAGCCAGAATGAGCAGTTCTTT. Translation gives CAIRAVSQNEQFF.

This clonotype showed up just a few times. The V gene is TRBV6-1, the J gene TRBJ2-3, with D uncertain. Trimming removed 1 base from V and 4 bases from J, with 9 bases in between. The CDR3 loop spans 14 amino acids. Germline-derived CDR1 and CDR2 are MNHNS and SASEGT. The CDR3 reads CASSEVASSDTQYF. The CDR3 DNA follows: TGTGCCAGCAGTGAAGTGGCTAGTTCAGATACGCAGTATTTT.

This rearrangement joins TRBV6-4 to TRBJ2-5; tentative D call: TRBD2 (7 bases). Germline loops: CDR1 MRHNA, CDR2 SNTAGT. This CDR3 contains 14 residues. The CDR3 is CAGRGGRDPDTQYF. The CDR3 DNA reads as TGTGCGGGGCGCGGGGGCCGAGACCCAGATACCCAGTACTTC.

Ten or more counts support this clonotype. It may be a read error: a sequence one base away is much more abundant. The CDR3 DNA reads TGTGCCAGCGGTTACAATGAGCAGTACTTC. Protein sequence: CASGYNEQYF. V gene TRBV12-3 or TRBV12-4 combines with J gene TRBJ2-1; D is undetermined. The J call may be in error: the DNA end matches TRBJ2-7 better. The CDR3 runs to 10 residues.

The rearrangement uses TRBV6-2 or TRBV6-3 and TRBJ2-1; 8 nucleotides align to TRBD2. Germline assignment: CDR1 MNHEY and CDR2 SVGEGT. The J segment lost 0 bases and the V segment lost 6 bases, leaving 10 bases of the junction unmatched. The CDR3 length is 17 residues. Here the CDR3 reads CASSYGGGRSSYNEQFF. The DNA of the CDR3 is TGTGCCAGCAGCTACGGGGGCGGGAGGAGCTCCTACAATGAGCAGTTCTTC.

Comment on this clonotype: Mismatch with germline at one junction end may stem from a read error. The chain is built from TRBV6-1 and TRBJ2-4; TRBD2 aligns across 8 bases. Per the germline V gene, CDR1 is MNHNS and CDR2 is SASEGT. The CDR3 loop spans 18 amino acids. DNA of the CDR3: TGTGCCAGCAGTATCCGGGACTCGGGGGGGGGGGCCAAAGACATTCAGTATTTC. It specifies CASSIRDSGGGAKDIQYF.

This chain connects TRBV7-2 to TRBJ2-3, with 7 nucleotides matching TRBD2. The CDR3 contains 17 residues. Germline V CDR1 and CDR2: SGHTA, FQGNSA. After removal of 3 bases from V and 0 bases from J, the junction contained 9 bases not matched to a gene. CDR3 DNA: TGTGCCAGCAGCTTTCCACGAAGCGGGACCAGCACAGATACGCAGTATTTT. Amino acids: CASSFPRSGTSTDTQYF.

The V gene is TRBV5-5, the J gene TRBJ2-5; 9 bases fit TRBD1. Looked up from germline, CDR1 is SGHKS and CDR2 is YYEKEE (reference sequence). V dropped 2 bases and J dropped 9; count of bases not matched to a gene: 17. CDR3 length equals 17 residues. The CDR3 DNA reads TGTGCCAGCAGCTTCCCGGGACAGGGATGGTCCGGGGACGCCCAGTACTTC. Protein sequence: CASSFPGQGWSGDAQYF.

Notes on this clonotype: At one end, the junction sequence differs from germline, possibly due to a read error. V is TRBV6-1 and J is TRBJ2-4; TRBD2 might be the D (5 bases). This CDR3 has 14 residues. The germline V gene encodes CDR1 MNHNS and CDR2 SASEGT. The CDR3 region has the DNA TGTGCCAGCTCGGGGATGGGCGCCAAAGACATGCAGTACTTC. It yields the protein CASSGMGAKDMQYF.

This clonotype was seen many times. The V gene is TRBV27, the J gene TRBJ2-5; the match to TRBD1 covers 9 bases. J lost 2 bases, V lost 3 bases, and 16 bases had no gene match. Germline-derived CDR1 and CDR2 are MNHEY and SMNVEV (reference sequence). The length of the CDR3 is 19 residues. The CDR3 coding sequence is TGTGCCAGCAGTTTTACCCCCCCGGGACAGGGTGGAAAGCAAGAGACCCAGTACTTC. Translating it yields CASSFTPPGQGGKQETQYF.

Turning to this clonotype: At one end the junction does not follow the germline gene, possibly because of a read error. The CDR3 region is CACGEGGGRDTDTQYF. The CDR3 coding sequence is TGTGCCTGCGGGGAGGGTGGAGGGCGAGACACAGATACGCAGTATTTC. The V call is TRBV6-1, the J call TRBJ2-3; TRBD2 matches 7 bases. Germline CDR1 reads MNHNS; CDR2 reads SASEGT. The CDR3 totals 16 residues.